The clone carrying this T cell receptor beta chain was counted ten times or more. The antigen is not known. Patients with ophthalmopathy all had a Clinical Activity Score of at least 3, a NOSPECS grade of at least 4 and duration under 3 months. V was trimmed by 10 bases and J by 0 bases, leaving 15 bases between them. The germline V gene encodes CDR1 MNHEY and CDR2 SMNVEV (reference sequence). The CDR3 consists of 15 residues. The sample is drawn from a study of T cells in Graves' hyperthyroidism and ophthalmopathy. About the study: Once the initial diagnosis was made, peripheral blood was obtained before any treatment. Notes on the study in general: Clonotypes that were expanded in thyroid above 0.001 mostly appeared in blood too.

RNA transcripts gave rise to amplified TCR beta CDR3 regions. A set of HTBI primers served as the primers for a first-round RT-PCR of the TCR CDR3. TCRdb re-derived calls from the multiplex PCR reads in MiXCR, one entry per CDR3 protein. The sample holds roughly 240,000 distinct CDR3 sequences; 15% to 20% are singletons and the top ten take 25% to 30%. The TCR sequence derives from a woman between 18 and 29 years old with Graves' ophthalmopathy. The sequencing input was blood. The V gene is TRBV27, the J gene TRBJ2-2, with D maybe TRBD1 (6 bases). CDR3: CAIRGGQSNTGELFF. The CDR3 nucleotides are TGTGCCATCAGAGGGGGTCAGTCGAACACCGGGGAGCTGTTTTTT.